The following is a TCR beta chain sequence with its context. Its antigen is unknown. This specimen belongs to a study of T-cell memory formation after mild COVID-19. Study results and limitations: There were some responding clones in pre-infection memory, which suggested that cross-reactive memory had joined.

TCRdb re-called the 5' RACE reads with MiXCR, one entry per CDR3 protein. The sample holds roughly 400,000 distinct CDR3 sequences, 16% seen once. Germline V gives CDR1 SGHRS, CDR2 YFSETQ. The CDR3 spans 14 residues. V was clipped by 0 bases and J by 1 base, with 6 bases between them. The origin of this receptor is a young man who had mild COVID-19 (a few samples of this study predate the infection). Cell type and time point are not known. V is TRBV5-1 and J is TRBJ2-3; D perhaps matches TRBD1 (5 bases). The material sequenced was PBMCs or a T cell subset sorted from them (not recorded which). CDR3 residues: CASSLARGTDTQYF. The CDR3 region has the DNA TGCGCCAGCAGCTTGGCCAGGGGCACAGATACGCAGTATTTT.